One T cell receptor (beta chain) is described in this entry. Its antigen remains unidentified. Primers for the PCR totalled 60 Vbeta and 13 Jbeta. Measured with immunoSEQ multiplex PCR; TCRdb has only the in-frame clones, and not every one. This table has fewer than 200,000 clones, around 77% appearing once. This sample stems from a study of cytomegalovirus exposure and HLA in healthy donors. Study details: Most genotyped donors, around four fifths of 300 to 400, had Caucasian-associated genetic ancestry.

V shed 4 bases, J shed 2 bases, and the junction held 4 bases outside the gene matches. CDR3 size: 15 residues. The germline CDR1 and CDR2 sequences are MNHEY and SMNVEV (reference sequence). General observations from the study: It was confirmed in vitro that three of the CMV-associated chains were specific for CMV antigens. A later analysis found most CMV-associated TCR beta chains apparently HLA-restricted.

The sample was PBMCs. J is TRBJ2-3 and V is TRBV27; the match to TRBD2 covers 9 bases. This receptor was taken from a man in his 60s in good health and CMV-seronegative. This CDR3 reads CASSSGGGDTDTQYF. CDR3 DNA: TGTGCCAGCAGTTCGGGCGGGGGGGACACAGATACGCAGTATTTT.